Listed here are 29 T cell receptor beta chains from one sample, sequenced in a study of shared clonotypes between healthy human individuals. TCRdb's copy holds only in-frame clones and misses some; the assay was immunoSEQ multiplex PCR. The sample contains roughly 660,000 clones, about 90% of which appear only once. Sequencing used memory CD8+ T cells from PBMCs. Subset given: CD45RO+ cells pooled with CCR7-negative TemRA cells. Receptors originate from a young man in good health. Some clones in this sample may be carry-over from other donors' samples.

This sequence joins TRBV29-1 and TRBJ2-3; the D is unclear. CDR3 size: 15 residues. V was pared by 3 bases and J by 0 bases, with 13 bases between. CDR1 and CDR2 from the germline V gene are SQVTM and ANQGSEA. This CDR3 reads CSVDSMGTSTDTQYF. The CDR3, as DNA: TGCAGCGTTGACAGTATGGGAACTAGCACAGATACGCAGTATTTT.

The CDR3 sequence is CASSMVGLAGELFF. The CDR3 DNA reads as TGTGCCAGTAGTATGGTAGGGTTGGCCGGGGAGCTGTTTTTT. V usage is TRBV19 and J usage is TRBJ2-2, with no clear D. The CDR3 loop spans 14 amino acids. Trimming left V 3 bases short and J 6 bases short, with 11 bases between. The germline CDR1 and CDR2 sequences are LNHDA and SQIVND (reference sequence). Variable domain in full (rest from reference TRBV19 and TRBJ2-2): DGGITQSPKYLFRKEGQNVTLSCEQNLNHDAMYWYRQDPGQGLRLIYYSQIVNDFQKGDIAEGYSVSREKKESFPLTVTSAQKNPTAFYLCASSMVGLAGELFFGEGSRLTVL.

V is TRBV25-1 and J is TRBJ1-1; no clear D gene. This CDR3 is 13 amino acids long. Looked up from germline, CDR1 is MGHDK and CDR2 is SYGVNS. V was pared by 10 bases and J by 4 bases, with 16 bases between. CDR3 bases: TGTGCCACCTCGGACCTTGGGCGCACTGAAGCTTTCTTT. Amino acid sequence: CATSDLGRTEAFF.

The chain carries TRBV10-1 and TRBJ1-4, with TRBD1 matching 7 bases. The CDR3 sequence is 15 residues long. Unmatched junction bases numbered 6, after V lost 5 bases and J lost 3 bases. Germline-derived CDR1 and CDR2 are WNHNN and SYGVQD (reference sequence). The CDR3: CASSPGTDSNEKLFF. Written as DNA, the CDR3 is TGCGCCAGCAGTCCCGGGACAGATTCTAATGAAAAACTGTTTTTT.

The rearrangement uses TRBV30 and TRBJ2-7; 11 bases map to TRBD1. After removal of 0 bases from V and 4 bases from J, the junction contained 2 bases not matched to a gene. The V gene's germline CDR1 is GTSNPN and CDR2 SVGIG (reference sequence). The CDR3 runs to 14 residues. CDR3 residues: CAWSVGTGGYEQYF. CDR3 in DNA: TGTGCCTGGAGTGTCGGGACAGGGGGGTACGAGCAGTACTTC.

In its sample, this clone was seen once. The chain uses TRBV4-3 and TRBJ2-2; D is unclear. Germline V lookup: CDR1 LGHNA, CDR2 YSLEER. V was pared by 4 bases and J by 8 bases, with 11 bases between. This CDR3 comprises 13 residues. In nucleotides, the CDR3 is TGCGCCAGCAGCCCGCCTTACATGGGGGAGCTGTTTTTT. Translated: CASSPPYMGELFF.

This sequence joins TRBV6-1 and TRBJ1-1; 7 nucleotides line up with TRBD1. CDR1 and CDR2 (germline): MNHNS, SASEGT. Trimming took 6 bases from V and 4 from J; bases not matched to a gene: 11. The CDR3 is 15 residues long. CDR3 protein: CASSLQGEGATEAFF. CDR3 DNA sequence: TGTGCCAGCAGCCTCCAGGGGGAGGGGGCCACTGAAGCTTTCTTT.

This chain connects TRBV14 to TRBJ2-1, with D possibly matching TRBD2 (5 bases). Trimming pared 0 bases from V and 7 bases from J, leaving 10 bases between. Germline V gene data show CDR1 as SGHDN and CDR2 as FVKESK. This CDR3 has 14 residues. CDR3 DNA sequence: TGTGCCAGCAGCCAAGACTCTAGGAGGAATGAGCAGTTCTTC. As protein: CASSQDSRRNEQFF.

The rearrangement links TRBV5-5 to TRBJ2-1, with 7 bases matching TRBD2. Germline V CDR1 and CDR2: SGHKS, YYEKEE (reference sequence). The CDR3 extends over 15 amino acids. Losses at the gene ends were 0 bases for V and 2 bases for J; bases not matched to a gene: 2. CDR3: CASSLGAGTYNEQFF. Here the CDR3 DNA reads TGTGCCAGCAGCTTGGGAGCGGGGACCTACAATGAGCAGTTCTTC.

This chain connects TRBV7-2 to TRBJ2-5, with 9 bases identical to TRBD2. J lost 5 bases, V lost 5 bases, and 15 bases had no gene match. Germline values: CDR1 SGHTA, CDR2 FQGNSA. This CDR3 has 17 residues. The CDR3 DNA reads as TGTGCCAGCAGCCCCTCCCCCGCTAGCGGGGTCTGGGAGACCCAGTACTTC. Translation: CASSPSPASGVWETQYF.

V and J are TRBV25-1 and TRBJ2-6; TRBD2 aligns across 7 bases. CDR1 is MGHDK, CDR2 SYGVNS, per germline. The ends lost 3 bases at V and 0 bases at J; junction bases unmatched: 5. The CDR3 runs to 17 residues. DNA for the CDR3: TGTGCCAGCAGTGATTTATCGGGGGGCTCTGGGGCCAACGTCCTGACTTTC. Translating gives CASSDLSGGSGANVLTF.

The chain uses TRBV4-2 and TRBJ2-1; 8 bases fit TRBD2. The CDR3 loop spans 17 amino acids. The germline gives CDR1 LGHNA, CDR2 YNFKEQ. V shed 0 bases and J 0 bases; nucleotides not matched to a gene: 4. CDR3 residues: CASSQESSGSSYNEQFF. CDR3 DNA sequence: TGTGCCAGCAGCCAAGAATCCAGCGGGAGCTCCTACAATGAGCAGTTCTTC.

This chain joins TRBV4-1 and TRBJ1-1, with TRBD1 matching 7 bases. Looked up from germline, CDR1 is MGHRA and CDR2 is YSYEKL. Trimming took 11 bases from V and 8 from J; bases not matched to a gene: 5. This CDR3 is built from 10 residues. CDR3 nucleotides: TGCGCCTCCAGGGGGGACGAAGCTTTCTTT. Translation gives CASRGDEAFF.

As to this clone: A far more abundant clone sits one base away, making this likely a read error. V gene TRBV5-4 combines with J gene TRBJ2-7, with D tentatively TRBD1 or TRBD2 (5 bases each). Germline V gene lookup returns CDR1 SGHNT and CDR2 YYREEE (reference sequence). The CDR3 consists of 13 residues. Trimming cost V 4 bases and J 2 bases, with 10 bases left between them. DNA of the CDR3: TGTGCCAGCAGCCCGGGACGGGCCTACGAGCAGTACTTC. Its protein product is CASSPGRAYEQYF.

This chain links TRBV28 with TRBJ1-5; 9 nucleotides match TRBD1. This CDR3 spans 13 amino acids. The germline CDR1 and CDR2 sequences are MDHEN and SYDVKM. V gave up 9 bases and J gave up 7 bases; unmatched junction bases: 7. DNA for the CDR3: TGTGCCAGTACAACAGGGGGCGGGCAGCCCCAGCATTTT. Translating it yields CASTTGGGQPQHF. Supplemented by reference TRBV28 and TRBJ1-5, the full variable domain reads DVKVTQSSRYLVKRTGEKVFLECVQDMDHENMFWYRQDPGLGLRLIYFSYDVKMKEKGDIPEGYSVSREKKERFSLILESASTNQTSMYLCASTTGGGQPQHFGDGTRLSIL.

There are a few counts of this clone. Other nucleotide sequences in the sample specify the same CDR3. CDR3 loop: CASSVGENTEAFF. In DNA form, the CDR3 reads TGTGCCAGCAGTGTTGGGGAGAACACTGAAGCTTTCTTT. The rearrangement links TRBV6-4 to TRBJ1-1, with D hard to call. The CDR3 length is 13 residues. Between the trimmed V and J ends, which lost 4 bases and 1 base, there was a span of 7 bases. The germline gives CDR1 MRHNA, CDR2 SNTAGT.

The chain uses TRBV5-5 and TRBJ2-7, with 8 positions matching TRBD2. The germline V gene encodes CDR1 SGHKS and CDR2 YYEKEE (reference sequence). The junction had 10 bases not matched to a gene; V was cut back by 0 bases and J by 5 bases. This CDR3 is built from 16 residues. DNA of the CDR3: TGTGCCAGCAGCTTGGCTTCGGGACTAGTCTACCACGAGCAGTACTTC. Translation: CASSLASGLVYHEQYF.

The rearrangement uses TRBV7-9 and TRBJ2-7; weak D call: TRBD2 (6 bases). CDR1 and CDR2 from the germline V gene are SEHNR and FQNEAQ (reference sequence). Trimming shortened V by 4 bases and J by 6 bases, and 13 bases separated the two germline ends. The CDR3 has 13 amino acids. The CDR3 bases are TGTGCCAGCAGCTCTGGTGGTAGCGGCGAGCAGTACTTC. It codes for CASSSGGSGEQYF.

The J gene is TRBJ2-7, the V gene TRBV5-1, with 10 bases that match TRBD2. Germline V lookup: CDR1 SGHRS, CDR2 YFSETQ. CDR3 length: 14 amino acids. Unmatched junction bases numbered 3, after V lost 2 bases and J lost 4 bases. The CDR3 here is CASSFASGSYEQYF. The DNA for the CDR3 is TGCGCCAGCAGCTTCGCTAGCGGGAGTTACGAGCAGTACTTC.

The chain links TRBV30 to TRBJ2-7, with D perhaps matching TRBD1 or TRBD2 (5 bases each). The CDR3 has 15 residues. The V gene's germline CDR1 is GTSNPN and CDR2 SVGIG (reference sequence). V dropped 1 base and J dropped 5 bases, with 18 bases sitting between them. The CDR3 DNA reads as TGTGCCTGGAGTGGCCCCCCCAGGGAGACCCACGAGCAGTACTTC. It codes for CAWSGPPRETHEQYF.

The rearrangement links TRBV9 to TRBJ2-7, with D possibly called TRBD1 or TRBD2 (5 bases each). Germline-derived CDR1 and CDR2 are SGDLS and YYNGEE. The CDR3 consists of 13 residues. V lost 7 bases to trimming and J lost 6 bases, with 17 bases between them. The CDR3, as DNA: TGTGCCAGCGAACCGATGGGGACGGGCGAGCAGTACTTC. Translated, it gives CASEPMGTGEQYF.

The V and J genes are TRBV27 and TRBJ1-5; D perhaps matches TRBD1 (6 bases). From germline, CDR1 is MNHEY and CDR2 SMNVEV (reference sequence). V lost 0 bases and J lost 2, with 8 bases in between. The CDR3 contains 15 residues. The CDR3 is CASSLSAGGNQPQHF. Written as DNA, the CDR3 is TGTGCCAGCAGTTTATCGGCAGGGGGCAATCAGCCCCAGCATTTT.

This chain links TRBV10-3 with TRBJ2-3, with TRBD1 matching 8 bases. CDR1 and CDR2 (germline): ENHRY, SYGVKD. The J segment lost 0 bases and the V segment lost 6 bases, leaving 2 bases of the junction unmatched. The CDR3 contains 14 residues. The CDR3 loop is CAIRTGDSTDTQYF. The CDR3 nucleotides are TGTGCCATCAGGACAGGGGATAGCACAGATACGCAGTATTTT.

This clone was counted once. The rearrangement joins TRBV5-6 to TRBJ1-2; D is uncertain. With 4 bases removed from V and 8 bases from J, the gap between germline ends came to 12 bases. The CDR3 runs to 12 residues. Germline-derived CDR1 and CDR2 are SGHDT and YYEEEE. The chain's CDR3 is CASSVGRNGYTF. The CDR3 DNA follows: TGTGCCAGCAGCGTAGGGAGAAACGGCTACACCTTC.

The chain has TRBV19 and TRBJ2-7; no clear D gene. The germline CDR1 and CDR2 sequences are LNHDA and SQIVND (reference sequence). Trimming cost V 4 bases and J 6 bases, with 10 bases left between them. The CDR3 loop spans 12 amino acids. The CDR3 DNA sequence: TGTGCCAGTAGTACCCGGATTGGCGAGCAGTACTTC. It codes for CASSTRIGEQYF.

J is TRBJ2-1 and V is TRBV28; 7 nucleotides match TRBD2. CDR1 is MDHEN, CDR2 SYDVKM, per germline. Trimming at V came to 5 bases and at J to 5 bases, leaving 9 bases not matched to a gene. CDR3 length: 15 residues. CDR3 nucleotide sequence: TGTGCCAGCAGTGTTATCGGGACTATCAACAATGAGCAGTTCTTC. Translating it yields CASSVIGTINNEQFF.

This CDR3 reads CASSYAGEGTETQYF. The CDR3 DNA sequence: TGTGCCAGCAGTTACGCAGGGGAAGGTACTGAGACCCAGTACTTC. The J gene is TRBJ2-5, the V gene TRBV6-5, with TRBD1 as a possible D gene (6 bases). V was cut by 2 bases and J by 5 bases, with 15 bases left in between. The CDR3 runs 15 residues. Germline values: CDR1 MNHEY, CDR2 SVGAGI.

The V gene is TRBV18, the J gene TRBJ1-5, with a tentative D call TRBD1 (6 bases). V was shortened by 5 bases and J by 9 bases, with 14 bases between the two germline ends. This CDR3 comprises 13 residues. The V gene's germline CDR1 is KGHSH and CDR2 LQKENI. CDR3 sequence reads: CASSTGPSGPQHF. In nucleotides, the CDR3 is TGTGCCAGCTCAACAGGGCCCAGTGGGCCCCAGCATTTT.

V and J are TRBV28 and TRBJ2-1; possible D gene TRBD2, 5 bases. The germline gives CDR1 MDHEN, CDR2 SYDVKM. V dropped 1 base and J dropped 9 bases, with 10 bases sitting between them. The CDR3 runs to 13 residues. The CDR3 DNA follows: TGTGCCAGCAGTTTATACGGGAAAGGTGAGCAGTTCTTC. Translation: CASSLYGKGEQFF.